This TCR beta chain was identified during a study of blood T cell repertoires in COVID-19. The table lists this clone with many counts. TCRdb's copy holds only in-frame clones and misses some; the assay was immunoSEQ multiplex PCR. The table has over 150,000 clones, 75% to 80% seen once. Germline V gene lookup returns CDR1 SGHVS and CDR2 FQNEAQ. The CDR3 has 15 residues. Trimming pared 0 bases from V and 1 base from J, leaving 9 bases between. The TCR originated in a man aged 80 or over with acute or convalescent COVID-19. The sequencing sample was made of peripheral blood. This sequence joins TRBV7-8 and TRBJ1-2; D might be TRBD1 (6 bases). The CDR3: CASSLADRFNYGYTF. The CDR3 nucleotides are TGTGCCAGCAGCTTAGCGGACAGATTTAACTATGGCTACACCTTC.